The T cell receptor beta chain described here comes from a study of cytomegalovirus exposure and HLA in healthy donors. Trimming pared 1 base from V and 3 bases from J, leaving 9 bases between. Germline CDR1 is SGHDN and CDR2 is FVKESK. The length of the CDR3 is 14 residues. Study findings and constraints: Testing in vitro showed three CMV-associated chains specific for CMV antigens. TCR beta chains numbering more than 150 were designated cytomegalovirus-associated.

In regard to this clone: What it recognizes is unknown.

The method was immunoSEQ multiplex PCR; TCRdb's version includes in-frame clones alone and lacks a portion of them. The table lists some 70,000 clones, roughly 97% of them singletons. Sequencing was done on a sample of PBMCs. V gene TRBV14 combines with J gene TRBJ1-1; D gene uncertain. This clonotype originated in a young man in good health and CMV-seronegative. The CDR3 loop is CASSQVMGYTEAFF. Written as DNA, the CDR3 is TGTGCCAGCAGCCAAGTGATGGGCTACACTGAAGCTTTCTTT.